The 5 T cell receptor beta chains below were found in one sample sequenced in a study of blood T cells in healthy people across ages. A J-beta primer mix and a sample-barcoded 5' primer were used in a second PCR of about 7 to 12 cycles. From the 5' RACE reads, TCRdb called clonotypes with MiXCR, one entry per CDR3 protein. Of approximately 690,000 distinct CDR3 sequences listed, roughly 50% are singletons. Sequencing input: blood. These receptors all come from a man aged 55 to 69 in good health.

The rearrangement uses TRBV6-4 and TRBJ2-1; 10 nucleotides line up with TRBD2. The CDR3 is 16 residues long. After removal of 6 bases from V and 6 bases from J, the junction contained 11 bases not matched to a gene. Germline loops: CDR1 MRHNA, CDR2 SNTAGT. The DNA of the CDR3 is TGTGCCAGCAGCCCCCTAGAAAGCGGGGGGGCCAATGAGCAGTTCTTC. Protein product: CASSPLESGGANEQFF.

The CDR3 DNA follows: TGCGCCACCCGGGACAGGGTCGGAGAGACCCAGTACTTC. It is translated as CATRDRVGETQYF. The chain joins TRBV5-1 to TRBJ2-5, with TRBD1 matching over 9 bases. CDR1 and CDR2 (germline): SGHRS, YFSETQ. This CDR3 has 13 amino acids. V was pared by 9 bases and J by 4 bases, with 7 bases of the junction left unmatched.

V is TRBV6-1 and J is TRBJ1-4, with unresolved D. Germline CDR1 is MNHNS and CDR2 is SASEGT. Trimming removed 3 bases from V and 0 bases from J, with 11 bases in between. The CDR3 extends over 16 amino acids. The CDR3 loop is CASSEREGSTNEKLFF. The DNA for the CDR3 is TGTGCCAGCAGTGAGCGGGAGGGATCAACTAATGAAAAACTGTTTTTT.

The CDR3, as DNA: TGTGCCAGCAGGGCGACAGGGCCTAACTATGGCTACACCTTC. Protein: CASRATGPNYGYTF. The chain uses TRBV27 and TRBJ1-2; 7 bases line up with TRBD1. The V gene end was trimmed by 6 bases and the J gene end by 0 bases; junction bases not matched to a gene: 4. The CDR3 sequence is 14 residues long. Germline lookup yields CDR1 MNHEY and CDR2 SMNVEV (reference sequence).

This chain links TRBV7-8 with TRBJ2-2; possible D gene TRBD2, 5 bases. The CDR3 has 13 residues. Germline V gene lookup returns CDR1 SGHVS and CDR2 FQNEAQ. V lost 8 bases and J lost 5, with 12 bases in between. CDR3 nucleotides: TGTGCCAGCGAGGCTTCGGGGACCGGGGAGCTGTTTTTT. Amino acids: CASEASGTGELFF.